This TCR beta chain was sequenced for a study of Graves' ophthalmopathy and Graves' hyperthyroidism. Germline assignment: CDR1 GTSNPN and CDR2 SVGIG (reference sequence). V was pared by 6 bases and J by 0 bases, with 14 bases between. This CDR3 spans 14 amino acids. Amplification of TCR beta CDR3 regions used RNA transcripts. First-round RT-PCR relied on HTBI primers, and a second-round multiplex PCR came next. One entry per CDR3 protein, called by TCRdb with MiXCR from the multiplex PCR reads. The data show roughly 160,000 distinct CDR3 sequences, around 40% seen once. This clonotype showed up many times.

The V and J genes are TRBV30 and TRBJ1-1; no firm D call. Source material: peripheral blood. This receptor was obtained from a man aged 30 to 39 with Graves' ophthalmopathy. This CDR3 reads CACPKANLNTEAFF. The DNA for the CDR3 is TGTGCCTGCCCGAAAGCGAACTTGAACACTGAAGCTTTCTTT. The whole variable domain, remainder taken from reference TRBV30 and TRBJ1-1, is SQTIHQWPATLVQPVGSPLSLECTVEGTSNPNLYWYRQAAGRGLQLLFYSVGIGQISSEVPQNLSASRPQDRQFILSSKKLLLSDSGFYLCACPKANLNTEAFFGQGTRLTVV.